Listed here are 28 T cell receptor beta chains from one sample, sequenced in a study of blood T cell repertoires in COVID-19. Clones were sequenced by immunoSEQ multiplex PCR, and TCRdb holds only the in-frame ones, with some missing. The table records fewer than 300,000 clones, more than 85% of them present only once. The sample comprised peripheral blood. These receptors all stem from a woman in her thirties with COVID-19, enrolled during active disease.

V and J are TRBV29-1 and TRBJ1-2; D not certain. V was cut by 4 bases and J by 0 bases, with 12 bases left in between. Germline loops: CDR1 SQVTM, CDR2 ANQGSEA. The CDR3 spans 14 residues. In DNA form, the CDR3 reads TGCAGCGTTGTTCATACAGCGGCTAACTATGGCTACACCTTC. It yields the protein CSVVHTAANYGYTF.

J is TRBJ1-1 and V is TRBV19; tentative D call: TRBD1 (6 bases). CDR3 size: 13 residues. The germline V gene encodes CDR1 LNHDA and CDR2 SQIVND (reference sequence). V lost 4 bases, J lost 2 bases, and 8 bases lay in between. The CDR3 DNA follows: TGTGCCAGTAGTAGACAGGTTAACACTGAAGCTTTCTTT. Amino acids: CASSRQVNTEAFF. Using reference TRBV19 and TRBJ1-1 for the parts outside the CDR3, the full variable domain is DGGITQSPKYLFRKEGQNVTLSCEQNLNHDAMYWYRQDPGQGLRLIYYSQIVNDFQKGDIAEGYSVSREKKESFPLTVTSAQKNPTAFYLCASSRQVNTEAFFGQGTRLTVV.

This chain connects TRBV4-2 to TRBJ1-1, with a weak D call TRBD1 (6 bases). This CDR3 is built from 16 residues. V lost 0 bases and J 4 bases, leaving 15 bases between the germline ends. CDR1 is LGHNA, CDR2 YNFKEQ, per germline. The CDR3 DNA sequence: TGTGCCAGCAGCCAAGATCGGTCAGGGGTAGGCACTGAAGCTTTCTTT. Encoded protein: CASSQDRSGVGTEAFF.

This chain connects TRBV5-1 to TRBJ2-7, with 11 bases matching TRBD2. CDR1 SGHRS and CDR2 YFSETQ come from the germline V gene. This CDR3 spans 16 amino acids. V shed 3 bases and J 3 bases; nucleotides not matched to a gene: 8. CDR3 DNA: TGCGCCAGCAGCTCCGGAGGGACTAGCGGATACTACGAGCAGTACTTC. This encodes CASSSGGTSGYYEQYF.

The J gene is TRBJ1-1, the V gene TRBV29-1; 10 bases line up with TRBD1. This CDR3 contains 14 residues. CDR1 and CDR2 (germline): SQVTM, ANQGSEA. Germline trimming cut 6 bases from V and 2 bases from J; bases unmatched to any gene: 6. The CDR3 region is CSVAPTGGNTEAFF. The CDR3 DNA follows: TGCAGCGTAGCTCCGACAGGGGGCAACACTGAAGCTTTCTTT. The variable domain in full, completed from reference TRBV29-1 and TRBJ1-1, reads SAVISQKPSRDICQRGTSLTIQCQVDSQVTMMFWYRQQPGQSLTLIATANQGSEATYESGFVIDKFPISRPNLTFSTLTVSNMSPEDSSIYLCSVAPTGGNTEAFFGQGTRLTVV.

V and J are TRBV5-1 and TRBJ2-7; D is perhaps TRBD2 (6 bases). V gave up 6 bases and J gave up 6 bases, with 16 bases separating them. From germline, CDR1 is SGHRS and CDR2 YFSETQ. There are 13 residues in the CDR3. The CDR3 bases are TGCGCCAGCATGTTCGGGGGTCGGGGCGAGCAGTACTTC. Encoded protein: CASMFGGRGEQYF.

V and J are TRBV13 and TRBJ1-1, with a tentative D call TRBD1 (6 bases). The CDR3 runs 14 residues. Germline V gives CDR1 PRHDT, CDR2 FYEKMQ (reference sequence). Deletions cut 5 bases from V and 4 bases from J, with 14 bases between. The CDR3 loop reads CASSGTRGATEAFF. The CDR3, as DNA: TGTGCCAGCAGCGGAACCAGGGGTGCCACTGAAGCTTTCTTT.

This chain connects TRBV29-1 to TRBJ1-2; no reliable D call. V was trimmed by 4 bases and J by 2 bases, leaving 14 bases between them. CDR1 is SQVTM, CDR2 ANQGSEA, per germline. The length of the CDR3 is 14 residues. This chain's CDR3 is CSVGPPTGNYGYTF. As DNA, the CDR3 is TGCAGCGTTGGGCCACCGACGGGGAACTATGGCTACACCTTC.

This chain links TRBV5-5 with TRBJ1-1; 7 bases are shared with TRBD1. J was trimmed by 5 bases and V by 0 bases; bases with no gene match: 7. From germline, CDR1 is SGHKS and CDR2 YYEKEE (reference sequence). The CDR3 contains 15 residues. The CDR3 spells CASSLGSGGKTEAFF. As DNA, the CDR3 is TGTGCCAGCAGCTTGGGCTCAGGGGGTAAAACTGAAGCTTTCTTT. Supplemented by reference TRBV5-5 and TRBJ1-1, the full variable domain reads DAGVTQSPTHLIKTRGQQVTLRCSPISGHKSVSWYQQVLGQGPQFIFQYYEKEERGRGNFPDRFSARQFPNYSSELNVNALLLGDSALYLCASSLGSGGKTEAFFGQGTRLTVV.

This clone is a singleton in its sample. V gene TRBV5-1 combines with J gene TRBJ2-5; 7 bases align to TRBD2. The CDR3 has 13 residues. V dropped 3 bases and J dropped 4; count of bases not matched to a gene: 3. The germline gives CDR1 SGHRS, CDR2 YFSETQ. CDR3 residues: CASSWGGGETQYF. In DNA, the CDR3 is TGCGCCAGCAGCTGGGGGGGTGGAGAGACCCAGTACTTC.

V is TRBV2 and J is TRBJ1-4; 7 bases align to TRBD1. V lost 5 bases and J lost 6; bases outside the gene matches: 6. CDR1 and CDR2 (germline): SNHLY, FYNNEI. The CDR3 contains 14 residues. The CDR3 protein is CASSRQGLDEKLFF. CDR3 bases: TGTGCCAGCAGTAGACAGGGTCTGGATGAAAAACTGTTTTTT.

The rearrangement joins TRBV30 to TRBJ1-2; no clear D. Germline values: CDR1 GTSNPN, CDR2 SVGIG (reference sequence). V was cut by 4 bases and J by 8 bases, with 20 bases left in between. There are 14 residues in the CDR3. The CDR3 nucleotides are TGTGCCTGGACCAGACTTCCGGGTCCTGGGGGCTACACCTTC. Protein sequence: CAWTRLPGPGGYTF.

CDR3 region: CASSLEGLRSYTF. As DNA, the CDR3 is TGTGCCAGCAGCTTAGAGGGACTTCGGAGCTACACCTTC. The rearrangement links TRBV7-2 to TRBJ1-2; TRBD1 might be the D (5 bases). Germline V gene lookup returns CDR1 SGHTA and CDR2 FQGNSA. V lost 1 base and J 9 bases, leaving 12 bases between the germline ends. The CDR3 is 13 amino acids.

This chain connects TRBV19 to TRBJ2-7, with TRBD2 matching 8 bases. In germline, CDR1 is LNHDA, CDR2 SQIVND (reference sequence). The length of the CDR3 is 15 residues. J gave up 0 bases and V 6 bases, and 7 bases lay outside the gene matches. CDR3 bases: TGTGCCAGTAGCCCTACTAGCGGTCCCTCCTACGAGCAGTACTTC. This translates into CASSPTSGPSYEQYF.

This chain links TRBV2 with TRBJ1-6, with 8 bases that match TRBD1. The junction had 6 bases not matched to a gene; V was cut back by 6 bases and J by 5 bases. The germline V gene has CDR1 SNHLY and CDR2 FYNNEI. The CDR3 runs 15 residues. CDR3 amino acids: CASSLQGQDNSPLHF. CDR3 sequence (DNA): TGTGCCAGCAGCCTCCAGGGACAGGATAATTCACCCCTCCACTTT.

The rearrangement links TRBV6-2 or TRBV6-3 to TRBJ2-5; TRBD1 agrees at 10 bases. This CDR3 comprises 15 residues. Germline trimming cut 4 bases from V and 3 bases from J; bases unmatched to any gene: 5. Germline V gene sequence: CDR1 MNHEY, CDR2 SVGEGT. CDR3 residues: CASSSAGTGEETQYF. The DNA for the CDR3 is TGTGCCAGCAGTTCCGCCGGGACAGGGGAAGAGACCCAGTACTTC.

J is TRBJ1-3 and V is TRBV7-9; a weak D match, TRBD1 (5 bases). The CDR3 is 15 residues long. The V gene lost 4 bases and the J gene lost 3 bases, with 13 bases spanning the gap. From germline, CDR1 is SEHNR and CDR2 FQNEAQ (reference sequence). Written as DNA, the CDR3 is TGTGCCAGCAGCTACCCGGGAGGGGTTGGAAACACCATATATTTT. Amino acid sequence: CASSYPGGVGNTIYF.

V is TRBV19 and J is TRBJ1-5; 10 positions match TRBD1. The CDR3 is 15 residues long. Germline V gene data show CDR1 as LNHDA and CDR2 as SQIVND (reference sequence). Losses at the gene ends were 3 bases for V and 9 bases for J; bases not matched to a gene: 8. CDR3 amino acids: CASSMDRGGGWPQHF. The CDR3 DNA is TGTGCCAGTAGTATGGACAGGGGGGGTGGATGGCCCCAGCATTTT.

J is TRBJ2-1 and V is TRBV5-1, with 9 bases lining up with TRBD2. Germline V gene sequence: CDR1 SGHRS, CDR2 YFSETQ. With V trimmed by 5 bases and J by 4 bases, 13 bases remained unmatched. The CDR3 runs to 17 residues. CDR3 protein: CASSGLGAGGSYNEQFF. In nucleotides, the CDR3 is TGCGCCAGCAGTGGCCTGGGGGCGGGAGGGTCTTACAATGAGCAGTTCTTC.

The V gene is TRBV18, the J gene TRBJ2-7; TRBD1 matches 10 bases. Germline lookup yields CDR1 KGHSH and CDR2 LQKENI. V lost 3 bases and J lost 2; bases outside the gene matches: 4. This CDR3 comprises 15 residues. CDR3 sequence (DNA): TGTGCCAGCTCACCCGGGACAGGGGAACCCTACGAGCAGTACTTC. Protein product: CASSPGTGEPYEQYF.

The sample holds one count of this clone. The chain couples TRBV30 to TRBJ1-1, with TRBD1 as a possible D gene (6 bases). Looked up from germline, CDR1 is GTSNPN and CDR2 is SVGIG (reference sequence). This CDR3 contains 13 residues. CDR3 region: CAGARGGGTEAFF. The CDR3 DNA reads as TGTGCTGGGGCGAGGGGAGGGGGCACTGAAGCTTTCTTT.

V gene TRBV5-4 combines with J gene TRBJ2-7; 12 bases are a match to TRBD1. Per the germline V gene, CDR1 is SGHNT and CDR2 is YYREEE (reference sequence). CDR3 size: 15 residues. V lost 3 bases, J lost 6 bases, and 7 bases stayed unmatched. CDR3 sequence: CASSSRDRGPSEQYF. For the CDR3, the DNA is TGTGCCAGCAGCTCCCGGGACAGGGGGCCTAGCGAGCAGTACTTC.

The chain employs TRBV6-6 and TRBJ1-1; 7 positions match TRBD1. V dropped 11 bases and J dropped 2; count of bases not matched to a gene: 11. The CDR3 has 14 amino acids. CDR1 and CDR2 (germline): MNHNY, SVGAGI (reference sequence). This CDR3 reads CAAREGGSNTEAFF. The CDR3, as DNA: TGTGCCGCGCGGGAAGGGGGCTCAAACACTGAAGCTTTCTTT.

This CDR3 is CATQRQGQPQHF. CDR3 nucleotides: TGTGCCACGCAGAGACAGGGGCAGCCCCAGCATTTT. The V call is TRBV10-3, the J call TRBJ1-5, with 8 bases that match TRBD1. The CDR3 length is 12 residues. Germline CDR1 is ENHRY and CDR2 is SYGVKD. V was clipped by 10 bases and J by 7 bases; unmatched bases: 6.

The table lists this clone with a count of one. V usage is TRBV28 and J usage is TRBJ2-7; possible D gene TRBD1, 7 bases. CDR3 length: 15 amino acids. Germline CDR1 MDHEN, CDR2 SYDVKM. The V end lost 4 bases, the J end lost 4 bases, and 17 bases lay between the germline ends. The CDR3 protein is CASSSTGLGGYEQYF. As DNA, the CDR3 is TGTGCCAGCAGTTCGACAGGGCTGGGGGGTTACGAGCAGTACTTC.

This clone appeared a single time. The rearrangement links TRBV7-9 to TRBJ1-4, with 7 bases lining up with TRBD1. J gave up 10 bases and V 4 bases, and 6 bases lay outside the gene matches. The germline V gene encodes CDR1 SEHNR and CDR2 FQNEAQ (reference sequence). The CDR3 has 13 amino acids. CDR3 bases: TGTGCCAGCAGCTCGGGGACAGCAGGAAAACTGTTTTTT. Translation: CASSSGTAGKLFF.

The DNA for the CDR3 is TGCAGCGTTGAGGACAGCTCTAACTATGGCTACACCTTC. Translation gives CSVEDSSNYGYTF. The V call is TRBV29-1, the J call TRBJ1-2; a weak D match, TRBD1 (6 bases). This CDR3 contains 13 residues. Trimming took 3 bases from V and 0 from J, leaving 8 bases between them. Germline V gene data show CDR1 as SQVTM and CDR2 as ANQGSEA.

The chain carries TRBV5-4 and TRBJ2-7; maybe TRBD2 (6 bases). Deletions cut 4 bases from V and 0 bases from J, with 14 bases between. The germline V gene has CDR1 SGHNT and CDR2 YYREEE (reference sequence). The CDR3 is made up of 15 amino acids. This CDR3 is CASSLNAGSSYEQYF. The DNA for the CDR3 is TGTGCCAGCAGCCTGAATGCGGGGTCCTCCTACGAGCAGTACTTC. The full variable domain, with the rest looked up from reference TRBV5-4 and TRBJ2-7, is ETGVTQSPTHLIKTRGQQVTLRCSSQSGHNTVSWYQQALGQGPQFIFQYYREEENGRGNFPPRFSGLQFPNYSSELNVNALELDDSALYLCASSLNAGSSYEQYFGPGTRLTVT.